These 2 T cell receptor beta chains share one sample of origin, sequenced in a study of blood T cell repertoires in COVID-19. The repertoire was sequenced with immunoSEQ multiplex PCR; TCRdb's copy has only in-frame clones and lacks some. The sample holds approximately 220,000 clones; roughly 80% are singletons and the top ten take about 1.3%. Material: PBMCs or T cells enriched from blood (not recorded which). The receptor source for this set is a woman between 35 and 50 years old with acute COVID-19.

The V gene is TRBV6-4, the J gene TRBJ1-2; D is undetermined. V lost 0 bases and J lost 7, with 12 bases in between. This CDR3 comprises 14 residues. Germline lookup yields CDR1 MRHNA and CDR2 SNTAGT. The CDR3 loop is CASSDSWLVGGYTF. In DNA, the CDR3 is TGTGCCAGCAGTGACTCGTGGCTAGTCGGTGGCTACACCTTC.

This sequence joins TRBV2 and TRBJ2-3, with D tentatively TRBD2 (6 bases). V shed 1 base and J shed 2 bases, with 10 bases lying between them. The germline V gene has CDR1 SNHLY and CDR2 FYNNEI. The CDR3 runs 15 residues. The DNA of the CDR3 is TGTGCCAGCAGTGAAGGGAGGGTGGCCACAGATACGCAGTATTTT. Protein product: CASSEGRVATDTQYF.